This entry describes one TCR beta chain. Its antigen is as yet unknown. The entry originates in a study of Graves' ophthalmopathy and Graves' hyperthyroidism. Moderately to severely active ophthalmopathy under 3 months, CAS at least 3, NOSPECS at least 4. Amplification targeted the TCR beta CDR3 regions, with RNA transcripts as the source material. Scientists carried out first-round RT-PCR using HTBI primers and then a second-round multiplex PCR. TCRdb called the multiplex PCR reads again in MiXCR, with one record for every CDR3 protein. The sample carries around 670,000 distinct CDR3 sequences, 40% recorded once. Germline-derived CDR1 and CDR2 are SGHAT and FQNNGV. Trimming pared 0 bases from V and 1 base from J, leaving 15 bases between. CDR3 length: 17 amino acids. Study conclusions and caveats: A roughly 84% specificity and 87.88% sensitivity were achieved by a 13-signature model that separated ophthalmopathy from stable hyperthyroidism.

This clonotype was obtained from an adult man with Graves' ophthalmopathy. The specimen was peripheral blood. The gene calls are TRBV11-2 and TRBJ1-1; perhaps TRBD1 as D (6 bases). CDR3 amino acids: CASSLELTGRKNTEAFF. CDR3 bases: TGTGCCAGCAGCTTAGAATTGACAGGCCGGAAGAACACTGAAGCTTTCTTT.